This entry describes one T cell receptor (beta chain). There are 13 residues in the CDR3. CDR1 is KGHSH and CDR2 is LQKENI in the germline V gene. Trimming pared 10 bases from V and 4 bases from J, leaving 14 bases between. The data are from a study of shared clonotypes between healthy human individuals. Generated by immunoSEQ multiplex PCR, the TCRdb table keeps only in-frame clones and is missing some. The data hold about 2.4 million clones, with over 85% observed a single time. The receptor's source is a man aged 18 to 29 in good health. The sample comprised naive CD4+ T cells sorted from blood. The sample's subset: CD45RA+ positively selected. The rearrangement links TRBV18 to TRBJ2-1, with D tentatively TRBD2 (5 bases). CDR3 DNA sequence: TGTGCCACCTCCACGGACTTATACAATGAGCAGTTCTTC. It specifies CATSTDLYNEQFF.